These 15 T cell receptor beta chains originate from one sample sequenced in a study of T cells in Graves' hyperthyroidism and ophthalmopathy. TCR beta CDR3 regions were amplified from RNA transcripts. First-round RT-PCR of the TCR CDR3 relied on the HTBI primer set. Via MiXCR, TCRdb re-called the multiplex PCR reads, giving one row per CDR3 protein. The sample contains about 640,000 distinct CDR3 sequences, about a fifth of which appear only once. The specimen sequenced was blood. Receptor source: a young man with Graves' ophthalmopathy.

In its sample, this clonotype was seen many times. The genes are TRBV11-2 and TRBJ2-2, with D maybe TRBD2 (6 bases). The CDR3 runs 16 residues. V was pared by 1 base and J by 1 base, with 10 bases between. Germline V gene lookup returns CDR1 SGHAT and CDR2 FQNNGV. The CDR3 DNA follows: TGTGCCAGCAGCTTAGGTCGGCGGGAGAACACCGGGGAGCTGTTTTTT. This codes for CASSLGRRENTGELFF.

There are many counts of this clonotype. CDR3 DNA: TGCGCCAGCAGCCCGGCTCAAACTACCCGGTGGGTCGACAATGAGCAGTTCTTC. This translates into CASSPAQTTRWVDNEQFF. The chain links TRBV5-1 to TRBJ2-1; D is unclear. The germline V and J ends were trimmed by 4 bases and 5 bases, with 25 bases remaining between them. Per germline, CDR1 SGHRS and CDR2 YFSETQ. The CDR3 runs 18 residues. The full variable domain, rest sourced from reference TRBV5-1 and TRBJ2-1, is KAGVTQTPRYLIKTRGQQVTLSCSPISGHRSVSWYQQTPGQGLQFLFEYFSETQRNKGNFPGRFSGRQFSNSRSEMNVSTLELGDSALYLCASSPAQTTRWVDNEQFFGPGTRLTVL.

This clonotype was seen only a few times. The chain has TRBV18 and TRBJ2-2; 7 bases match TRBD1. This CDR3 is 15 amino acids long. Trimming at V came to 3 bases and at J to 5 bases, leaving 6 bases not matched to a gene. Per germline, CDR1 KGHSH and CDR2 LQKENI. The CDR3 DNA reads as TGTGCCAGCTCACCGGCAAGGGGGCCTACCGGGGAGCTGTTTTTT. It codes for CASSPARGPTGELFF.

The chain links TRBV19 to TRBJ2-4; no definite D call. In germline, CDR1 is LNHDA, CDR2 SQIVND (reference sequence). Trimming left V 7 bases short and J 1 base short, with 11 bases between. The CDR3 spans 14 residues. The CDR3 loop reads CASTMGDAKNIQYF. The CDR3 DNA reads as TGTGCCAGTACCATGGGCGATGCCAAAAACATTCAGTACTTC.

The rearrangement uses TRBV27 and TRBJ2-7, with D maybe TRBD1 (6 bases). Germline CDR1 and CDR2: MNHEY and SMNVEV (reference sequence). The CDR3 loop spans 13 amino acids. With 6 bases removed from V and 3 bases from J, the gap between germline ends came to 12 bases. CDR3 sequence reads: CASSPDSDYEQYF. The CDR3 DNA follows: TGTGCCAGCAGCCCGGACAGCGACTACGAGCAGTACTTC.

In its sample, this clonotype was seen many times. The J gene is TRBJ2-1, the V gene TRBV25-1; TRBD1 agrees at 10 bases. The CDR3 is made up of 17 amino acids. CDR1 is MGHDK, CDR2 SYGVNS, per germline. V lost 4 bases to trimming and J lost 2 bases; unmatched junction nucleotides: 8. CDR3 DNA: TGTGCCAGCAGTGGAATACCCGGGACAGGGGCCTACAATGAGCAGTTCTTC. It is translated as CASSGIPGTGAYNEQFF.

CDR3 sequence reads: CAWSATGGGYGYTF. The DNA for the CDR3 is TGTGCCTGGAGTGCTACAGGGGGCGGGTATGGCTACACCTTC. This chain uses TRBV30 with TRBJ1-2, with TRBD1 matching over 9 bases. J gave up 5 bases and V 1 base, and 5 bases lay outside the gene matches. Per the germline V gene, CDR1 is GTSNPN and CDR2 is SVGIG (reference sequence). This CDR3 spans 14 amino acids.

This clonotype was detected ten times or more. The rearrangement links TRBV7-9 to TRBJ2-3; 9 nucleotides match TRBD1. The ends lost 4 bases at V and 2 bases at J; junction bases unmatched: 4. The CDR3 length is 15 residues. The germline V gene encodes CDR1 SEHNR and CDR2 FQNEAQ (reference sequence). CDR3 sequence (DNA): TGTGCCAGCAGCTGGACAGGGGACATCACAGATACGCAGTATTTT. Its protein product is CASSWTGDITDTQYF.

The chain links TRBV5-1 to TRBJ1-5; 7 bases are a match to TRBD1. The CDR3 is made up of 15 amino acids. The trim removed 2 bases at V and 4 bases at J, leaving 6 bases unmatched. Germline assignment: CDR1 SGHRS and CDR2 YFSETQ. The CDR3 reads CASSFSGQLNQPQHF. In DNA, the CDR3 is TGCGCCAGCAGCTTCTCGGGACAGCTTAATCAGCCCCAGCATTTT.

This clonotype was seen a handful of times. The chain couples TRBV6-1 to TRBJ1-5; 8 bases are a match to TRBD1. With 6 bases clipped from V and 5 bases from J, the junction kept 12 bases outside the gene matches. CDR1 and CDR2 from the germline V gene are MNHNS and SASEGT. The CDR3 has 16 amino acids. CDR3 sequence reads: CASSRDRSSGDQPQHF. CDR3 coding DNA: TGTGCCAGCAGCCGGGACAGGTCCTCAGGCGATCAGCCCCAGCATTTT.

This clonotype was recorded many times. The rearrangement joins TRBV12-3 or TRBV12-4 to TRBJ1-2, with 7 bases aligning to TRBD1. The ends lost 5 bases at V and 0 bases at J; junction bases unmatched: 6. The CDR3 consists of 15 residues. The CDR3: CASSNGTATNYGYTF. Here the CDR3 DNA reads TGTGCCAGCAGTAACGGGACAGCCACTAACTATGGCTACACCTTC.

This clonotype was counted ten times or more. CDR3 residues: CASSLRGQGTSYEQYF. The CDR3 region has the DNA TGTGCCAGCAGCCTGAGGGGACAGGGGACGTCCTACGAGCAGTACTTC. V and J are TRBV11-2 and TRBJ2-7; 10 bases are shared with TRBD1. V lost 5 bases, J lost 1 base, and 8 bases stayed unmatched. This CDR3 has 16 amino acids. Germline loops: CDR1 SGHAT, CDR2 FQNNGV.

This clonotype was counted a few times. The chain uses TRBV5-4 and TRBJ2-2; D possibly corresponds to TRBD2 (6 bases). Germline V gene data show CDR1 as SGHNT and CDR2 as YYREEE (reference sequence). V lost 7 bases to trimming and J lost 1 base, with 14 bases between them. The CDR3 is made up of 15 amino acids. CDR3: CASRGGRENTGELFF. The CDR3 DNA reads as TGTGCCAGCCGGGGAGGCAGGGAGAACACCGGGGAGCTGTTTTTT. Complete variable domain (other parts from reference TRBV5-4 and TRBJ2-2): ETGVTQSPTHLIKTRGQQVTLRCSSQSGHNTVSWYQQALGQGPQFIFQYYREEENGRGNFPPRFSGLQFPNYSSELNVNALELDDSALYLCASRGGRENTGELFFGEGSRLTVL.

This clonotype has at least ten counts. This rearrangement joins TRBV11-2 to TRBJ2-3; D call uncertain. The ends were cut back, 6 bases at V and 2 bases at J, with 24 bases in the middle. This CDR3 is 18 amino acids long. CDR1 is SGHAT and CDR2 is FQNNGV in the germline V gene. CDR3 DNA sequence: TGTGCCAGCAGGTCTTTCCGACCGAAATTAGGGTCCACAGATACGCAGTATTTT. Encoded protein: CASRSFRPKLGSTDTQYF.

This clonotype was observed a handful of times. The rearrangement uses TRBV3-1 and TRBJ2-2; 9 bases match TRBD1. The CDR3 contains 17 residues. V was pared by 0 bases and J by 5 bases, with 7 bases of the junction left unmatched. The germline V gene encodes CDR1 LGHDT and CDR2 YNNKEL (reference sequence). The CDR3 is CASSQDSGTGWTGELFF. CDR3 DNA sequence: TGTGCCAGCAGCCAAGATTCCGGGACAGGGTGGACCGGGGAGCTGTTTTTT.